Shown below are 20 T cell receptor beta chains from a single sample sequenced in a study of blood T cells in healthy people across ages. Through a sample-barcoded 5' primer and a J-beta primer mix, a second PCR was run for about 6 to 11 cycles. In TCRdb, the 5' RACE reads were re-called with MiXCR into one record per CDR3 protein. The profile shows about 570,000 distinct CDR3 sequences, about 29% of them singletons. These data are also associated with another study on T cells of mothers and their children.

Sequencing used blood. These receptors originate from a boy between 2 and 15 years old in good health.

CDR3 region: CASSSFDEKLFF. The CDR3 DNA reads TGTGCCAGCAGTTCATTCGATGAAAAACTGTTTTTT. The chain has TRBV12-3 or TRBV12-4 and TRBJ1-4, with D unclear. The CDR3 runs 12 residues. The germline V and J ends were trimmed by 4 bases and 6 bases, with 6 bases remaining between them.

This clonotype was detected ten times or more. The rearrangement uses TRBV7-2 and TRBJ2-7, with 13 bases matching TRBD2. The ends lost 3 bases at V and 13 bases at J; junction bases unmatched: 6. This CDR3 has 13 residues. Germline values: CDR1 SGHTA, CDR2 FQGNSA. The CDR3 loop reads CASSFRTSGRTYF. As DNA, the CDR3 is TGTGCCAGCAGCTTCAGGACTAGCGGGAGAACTTACTTC.

The rearrangement uses TRBV7-2 and TRBJ2-2; D remains unclear. The V end was cut by 5 bases, the J end by 0 bases, with 7 bases between. This CDR3 contains 14 residues. Germline CDR1 SGHTA, CDR2 FQGNSA. The CDR3 sequence: CASSPVTNTGELFF. The CDR3 region has the DNA TGTGCCAGCAGCCCGGTAACGAACACCGGGGAGCTGTTTTTT.

This clonotype was detected only a few times. This sequence joins TRBV7-9 and TRBJ2-2; 8 bases are a match to TRBD1. The CDR3 runs 17 residues. Per the germline V gene, CDR1 is SEHNR and CDR2 is FQNEAQ (reference sequence). V gave up 7 bases and J gave up 5 bases; unmatched junction bases: 15. The CDR3 region has the DNA TGTGCCAGCACCCGAGGGACAGGCGACAGGTGGACCGGGGAGCTGTTTTTT. Protein sequence: CASTRGTGDRWTGELFF.

V is TRBV5-6 and J is TRBJ2-5; D not resolved. The V gene's germline CDR1 is SGHDT and CDR2 YYEEEE. V was cut by 3 bases and J by 2 bases, with 8 bases left in between. The CDR3 sequence is 13 residues long. The CDR3 region has the DNA TGTGCCAGCAGCTGGGTCAGGCAAGAGACCCAGTACTTC. Translation gives CASSWVRQETQYF.

The genes are TRBV29-1 and TRBJ1-4; a possible D gene is TRBD1 (5 bases). The CDR3 contains 12 residues. Germline CDR1 and CDR2: SQVTM and ANQGSEA. The CDR3 loop is CGAGPGVEKLFF. CDR3 coding DNA: TGCGGCGCGGGACCGGGGGTTGAAAAACTGTTTTTT.

The rearrangement links TRBV18 to TRBJ2-1; 7 bases agree with TRBD1. With V trimmed by 3 bases and J by 2 bases, 4 bases remained unmatched. The germline V gene has CDR1 KGHSH and CDR2 LQKENI. The CDR3 is 15 residues long. The CDR3 here is CASSPRGQTYNEQFF. CDR3 sequence (DNA): TGTGCCAGCTCACCGAGGGGACAGACCTACAATGAGCAGTTCTTC. Using reference TRBV18 and TRBJ2-1 for the parts outside the CDR3, the full variable domain is NAGVMQNPRHLVRRRGQEARLRCSPMKGHSHVYWYRQLPEEGLKFMVYLQKENIIDESGMPKERFSAEFPKEGPSILRIQQVVRGDSAAYFCASSPRGQTYNEQFFGPGTRLTVL.

In this sample, this clonotype turned up a few times. At one end, the junction sequence differs from germline, possibly due to a read error. The chain carries TRBV10-3 and TRBJ2-5; 7 bases are a match to TRBD2. The CDR3 consists of 13 residues. The germline V gene has CDR1 ENHRY and CDR2 SYGVKD. The CDR3 bases are TGTGCCATCAGTGAGGGGGATGGGGACTACAAGTTCTTC. Encoded protein: CAISEGDGDYKFF.

CDR3 loop: CAATAISYEQYF. In DNA form, the CDR3 reads TGTGCCGCCACCGCGATCTCTTACGAGCAGTACTTC. The chain links TRBV30 to TRBJ2-1, with unresolved D. Gene TRBJ2-7 matches the end of the DNA better, so the J call may be wrong. This CDR3 has 12 amino acids. The germline gives CDR1 GTSNPN, CDR2 SVGIG (reference sequence).

This clonotype has more than one count but fewer than ten. The gene calls are TRBV14 and TRBJ2-1; D is perhaps TRBD2 (5 bases). Germline V CDR1 and CDR2: SGHDN, FVKESK. V dropped 5 bases and J dropped 6 bases, with 14 bases sitting between them. The CDR3 covers 14 residues. The CDR3 reads CASSNRDPVNEQFF. CDR3 nucleotides: TGTGCCAGCAGCAACCGGGATCCTGTCAATGAGCAGTTCTTC. Supplemented by reference TRBV14 and TRBJ2-1, the full variable domain reads EAGVTQFPSHSVIEKGQTVTLRCDPISGHDNLYWYRRVMGKEIKFLLHFVKESKQDESGMPNNRFLAERTGGTYSTLKVQPAELEDSGVYFCASSNRDPVNEQFFGPGTRLTVL.

This chain connects TRBV4-1 to TRBJ2-3; 10 nucleotides agree with TRBD2. Germline loops: CDR1 MGHRA, CDR2 YSYEKL. There are 18 residues in the CDR3. Trimming at V came to 0 bases and at J to 6 bases, leaving 12 bases not matched to a gene. In DNA, the CDR3 is TGCGCCAGCAGCCAAGACCCCCTTAAAGCGGGAGGGAGGGATACGCAGTATTTT. Translated, it gives CASSQDPLKAGGRDTQYF.

In its sample, this clonotype was seen a few times. V gene TRBV29-1 combines with J gene TRBJ1-5; 7 nucleotides align to TRBD1. CDR3 size: 14 residues. The ends lost 6 bases at V and 4 bases at J; junction bases unmatched: 9. Per the germline V gene, CDR1 is SQVTM and CDR2 is ANQGSEA. CDR3: CSVADRDGNQPQHF. The CDR3 nucleotides read TGCAGCGTGGCCGACAGGGATGGAAATCAGCCCCAGCATTTT.

The V call is TRBV5-8, the J call TRBJ2-2; D is undetermined. V lost 5 bases, J lost 4 bases, and 15 bases lay in between. This CDR3 has 15 residues. In germline, CDR1 is SGHTS, CDR2 YDEGEE. The CDR3 DNA reads TGTGCCAGCAGGGACCCGCCCGTCGGCACCGGGGAGCTGTTTTTT. Translated, it gives CASRDPPVGTGELFF. The whole variable domain, filled in from reference TRBV5-8 and TRBJ2-2, reads EAGVTQSPTHLIKTRGQQATLRCSPISGHTSVYWYQQALGLGLQFLLWYDEGEERNRGNFPPRFSGRQFPNYSSELNVNALELEDSALYLCASRDPPVGTGELFFGEGSRLTVL.

This clonotype showed up just a few times. The rearrangement joins TRBV20-1 to TRBJ2-1, with 8 bases fitting TRBD1. The DNA matches TRBJ2-7 better at its end, which makes the J call doubtful. This CDR3 region has 14 residues. Germline assignment: CDR1 DFQATT and CDR2 SNEGSKA (reference sequence). The CDR3 DNA follows: TGCAGTGCTAGAGGTCAGGGGGCGGGATACGAGCAGTACTTC. This codes for CSARGQGAGYEQYF.

The chain employs TRBV4-3 and TRBJ2-7; no reliable D call. Trimming took 4 bases from V and 6 from J, leaving 19 bases between them. Germline V gene data show CDR1 as LGHNA and CDR2 as YSLEER. This CDR3 contains 15 residues. CDR3 sequence (DNA): TGCGCCAGCAGCCCGGCAGCTACCTTGACCGGCGAGCAGTACTTC. This gives the protein CASSPAATLTGEQYF.

The chain is built from TRBV12-3 or TRBV12-4 and TRBJ2-2; unclear D gene. The CDR3 has 15 residues. V lost 2 bases, J lost 6 bases, and 13 bases lay in between. This CDR3 reads CASSLRLGFAGELFF. The CDR3 DNA sequence: TGTGCCAGCAGTTTACGATTGGGGTTCGCCGGGGAGCTGTTTTTT.

This clonotype was picked up a small number of times. The chain links TRBV29-1 to TRBJ2-1; TRBD2 matches at 14 bases. V dropped 5 bases and J dropped 2; count of bases not matched to a gene: 8. Per the germline V gene, CDR1 is SQVTM and CDR2 is ANQGSEA. The CDR3 contains 17 residues. This chain's CDR3 is CSVPSRLAGGPYNEQFF. The CDR3 nucleotides are TGCAGCGTTCCCTCGCGACTAGCGGGAGGGCCCTACAATGAGCAGTTCTTC.

The V and J genes are TRBV5-1 and TRBJ1-6, with D unresolved. Germline V gene lookup returns CDR1 SGHRS and CDR2 YFSETQ. V dropped 1 base and J dropped 8 bases, with 10 bases sitting between them. The CDR3 is made up of 14 amino acids. The CDR3 reads CASSLTELYSPLHF. CDR3 DNA sequence: TGCGCCAGCAGCTTGACAGAGCTATATTCACCCCTCCACTTT.

This chain links TRBV29-1 with TRBJ2-1, with D possibly matching TRBD2 (6 bases). V shed 6 bases and J shed 0 bases, with 9 bases lying between them. The CDR3 has 13 amino acids. Germline assignment: CDR1 SQVTM and CDR2 ANQGSEA. CDR3 loop: CSVGLSSYNEQFF. The CDR3 DNA sequence: TGCAGCGTGGGACTGAGCTCCTACAATGAGCAGTTCTTC.

Concerning this clonotype: One end of the junction does not line up with germline, which may come from a read error. The rearrangement uses TRBV6-5 and TRBJ2-1, with D perhaps matching TRBD1 or TRBD2 (7 bases each). The CDR3 totals 17 residues. The germline V gene encodes CDR1 MNHEY and CDR2 SVGAGI. The CDR3 loop reads CASSSPGGGGPQWAQHF. The CDR3, as DNA: TGTGCCAGCAGCTCTCCGGGAGGAGGGGGCCCCCAGTGGGCCCAGCACTTC.